The 27 T cell receptor beta chains reported below all come from one sample, sequenced in a study of OX40 agonist ivuxolimab in advanced cancers. Method: immunoSEQ multiplex PCR; TCRdb's copy keeps in-frame clones and lacks some. The repertoire holds 25,000 to 35,000 clones, 74% seen once, with 9.5% to 15% in the top ten. The specimen was CD4+ or CD8+ T cells sorted from blood, collected in a trial of the OX40 agonist ivuxolimab. These receptors all come from an adult with an advanced solid tumor such as melanoma, head and neck, liver or kidney cancer.

This clone has more than one count but fewer than ten. Additional DNA sequences in this sample encode the identical CDR3. The rearrangement joins TRBV6-7 to TRBJ2-5; 15 bases are a match to TRBD2. TRBV6-7 counts as an open reading frame of uncertain function. The CDR3 sequence is 18 residues long. V gave up 6 bases and J gave up 4 bases; unmatched junction bases: 12. As DNA, the CDR3 is TGTGCCAGCAGGCCCTCCGGGACTAGCGGGGGGATAGGAGAGACCCAGTACTTC. Translation gives CASRPSGTSGGIGETQYF.

This chain uses TRBV5-1 with TRBJ2-5; D remains unclear. This CDR3 is built from 13 residues. The V gene lost 2 bases and the J gene lost 2 bases, with 7 bases spanning the gap. Germline V lookup: CDR1 SGHRS, CDR2 YFSETQ. DNA of the CDR3: TGCGCCAGCAGCTTCAGTGGGCAAGAGACCCAGTACTTC. Translated, it gives CASSFSGQETQYF.

The chain links TRBV19 to TRBJ2-7; the match to TRBD1 covers 7 bases. CDR1 and CDR2 from the germline V gene are LNHDA and SQIVND (reference sequence). The CDR3 consists of 16 residues. J lost 4 bases, V lost 3 bases, and 12 bases had no gene match. The CDR3 DNA reads as TGTGCCAGTAGTATGTTTTCCCCGGGACAGAGGTACGAGCAGTACTTC. It yields the protein CASSMFSPGQRYEQYF.

This sequence joins TRBV11-2 and TRBJ2-5; perhaps TRBD2 as D (6 bases). Trimming stripped 2 bases from V and 4 bases from J, with 14 bases between. The CDR3 consists of 15 residues. Germline V CDR1 and CDR2: SGHAT, FQNNGV. The CDR3 DNA reads TGTGCCAGCAGCTTACCCGGGGGATCCACAGAGACCCAGTACTTC. Residues: CASSLPGGSTETQYF.

The V call is TRBV30, the J call TRBJ2-7; possibly TRBD1 or TRBD2 for D (6 bases each). Trimming removed 0 bases at V and 4 bases at J, with 13 bases between. Germline loops: CDR1 GTSNPN, CDR2 SVGIG (reference sequence). The CDR3 runs to 14 residues. The CDR3 spells CAWSVLRGRYEQYF. In DNA form, the CDR3 reads TGTGCCTGGAGTGTACTTCGGGGGCGGTACGAGCAGTACTTC.

This clone was detected once. CDR3: CASTNWDRGNEQFF. In nucleotides, the CDR3 is TGTGCCAGCACTAACTGGGACAGGGGCAATGAGCAGTTCTTC. The chain is built from TRBV27 and TRBJ2-1, with 10 nucleotides matching TRBD1. V shed 7 bases, J shed 6 bases, and the junction held 6 bases outside the gene matches. Germline V gene sequence: CDR1 MNHEY, CDR2 SMNVEV (reference sequence). The CDR3 loop spans 14 amino acids.

A single count supports this clone. The genes are TRBV4-2 and TRBJ1-4; D is unclear. This CDR3 is 14 amino acids long. V was clipped by 4 bases and J by 3 bases, with 9 bases between them. CDR1 and CDR2 from the germline V gene are LGHNA and YNFKEQ. CDR3 sequence reads: CASSPSMPNEKLFF. In DNA form, the CDR3 reads TGTGCCAGCAGCCCATCTATGCCTAATGAAAAACTGTTTTTT.

The chain carries TRBV5-5 and TRBJ2-2, with D hard to call. The CDR3 totals 14 residues. V lost 3 bases, J lost 4 bases, and 10 bases lay in between. The germline gives CDR1 SGHKS, CDR2 YYEKEE (reference sequence). For the CDR3, the DNA is TGTGCCAGCAGCTCCCATTTCCTCACCGGGGAGCTGTTTTTT. Translated, it gives CASSSHFLTGELFF.

This clone has just a few counts. This chain joins TRBV6-5 and TRBJ1-3, with D tentatively TRBD1 (5 bases). From germline, CDR1 is MNHEY and CDR2 SVGAGI. The V end lost 8 bases, the J end lost 0 bases, and 14 bases lay between the germline ends. The CDR3 has 15 residues. The CDR3 loop reads CASRPQGSSGNTIYF. In DNA, the CDR3 is TGTGCCAGCCGACCCCAGGGTTCCTCTGGAAACACCATATATTTT.

This chain connects TRBV29-1 to TRBJ2-5; no reliable D call. Germline V gives CDR1 SQVTM, CDR2 ANQGSEA. The CDR3 is 12 amino acids. V was trimmed by 2 bases and J by 4 bases, leaving 8 bases between them. Here the CDR3 DNA reads TGCAGCGTTGAAACCCCAGGAGAGACCCAGTACTTC. This sequence encodes CSVETPGETQYF.

The V gene is TRBV5-5, the J gene TRBJ2-1, with D unresolved. The length of the CDR3 is 12 residues. V lost 4 bases and J lost 10, with 12 bases in between. Germline-derived CDR1 and CDR2 are SGHKS and YYEKEE (reference sequence). CDR3 protein: CASSPRSDEQFF. The CDR3 nucleotides are TGTGCCAGCAGCCCCCGATCGGACGAGCAGTTCTTC.

V gene TRBV6-5 combines with J gene TRBJ1-2; D gene ambiguous. Trimming took off 0 bases at V and 2 bases at J, with 4 bases between the two ends. Germline CDR1 and CDR2: MNHEY and SVGAGI. The CDR3 has 13 residues. The chain's CDR3 is CASSYSLNYGYTF. DNA for the CDR3: TGTGCCAGCAGTTACTCACTGAACTATGGCTACACCTTC.

J is TRBJ2-2 and V is TRBV6-6; D is undetermined. The CDR3 runs to 13 residues. V was shortened by 5 bases and J by 4 bases, with 8 bases between the two germline ends. CDR1 is MNHNY and CDR2 is SVGAGI in the germline V gene (reference sequence). Written as DNA, the CDR3 is TGTGCCAGCAGTCAACGACCCACCGGGGAGCTGTTTTTT. This sequence encodes CASSQRPTGELFF.

This chain connects TRBV5-5 to TRBJ1-2; D gene uncertain. Germline lookup yields CDR1 SGHKS and CDR2 YYEKEE (reference sequence). Trimming cost V 1 base and J 2 bases, with 9 bases left between them. This CDR3 region has 14 residues. CDR3 coding DNA: TGTGCCAGCAGCTTGTTGGGAGAGAACTATGGCTACACCTTC. It encodes CASSLLGENYGYTF.

The rearrangement uses TRBV6-4 and TRBJ2-1; 7 bases fit TRBD1. From germline, CDR1 is MRHNA and CDR2 SNTAGT. The CDR3 sequence is 13 residues long. J was trimmed by 5 bases and V by 6 bases; bases with no gene match: 4. In DNA, the CDR3 is TGTGCCAGCAGACCAACAGGGGACAATGAGCAGTTCTTC. It specifies CASRPTGDNEQFF.

This chain connects TRBV12-5 to TRBJ1-5; D is unresolved. This CDR3 comprises 15 residues. In germline, CDR1 is LGHNT, CDR2 FRNRAP. Deletions cut 1 base from V and 2 bases from J, with 9 bases between. CDR3 coding DNA: TGTGCTAGTGGTTTGGAATCGAGTGGCAATCAGCCCCAGCATTTT. The encoded protein is CASGLESSGNQPQHF.

The chain links TRBV7-2 to TRBJ1-5; D is unresolved. Germline V gene sequence: CDR1 SGHTA, CDR2 FQGNSA. Trimming pared 4 bases from V and 9 bases from J, leaving 13 bases between. The CDR3 covers 13 residues. The CDR3: CASSYEAIGPQHF. The CDR3 DNA reads as TGTGCCAGCAGCTACGAGGCCATAGGGCCCCAGCATTTT.

This clone was counted a few times. The V and J genes are TRBV7-6 and TRBJ1-6; TRBD1 agrees at 7 bases. Germline V lookup: CDR1 SGHVS, CDR2 FNYEAQ. The CDR3 totals 13 residues. With V trimmed by 3 bases and J by 10 bases, 3 bases remained unmatched. CDR3 region: CASSFTGESPLHF. CDR3 bases: TGTGCCAGCAGCTTTACAGGGGAATCACCCCTCCACTTT. Supplemented by reference TRBV7-6 and TRBJ1-6, the full variable domain reads GAGVSQSPRYKVTKRGQDVALRCDPISGHVSLYWYRQALGQGPEFLTYFNYEAQQDKSGLPNDRFSAERPEGSISTLTIQRTEQRDSAMYRCASSFTGESPLHFGNGTRLTVT.

The chain employs TRBV7-6 and TRBJ2-7; perhaps TRBD2 as D (6 bases). Trimming pared 0 bases from V and 3 bases from J, leaving 12 bases between. The CDR3 has 15 amino acids. The germline V gene encodes CDR1 SGHVS and CDR2 FNYEAQ. Here the CDR3 DNA reads TGTGCCAGCAGCTTAGCAGTCGGAGGGGTCTACGAGCAGTACGTC. The encoded protein is CASSLAVGGVYEQYV.

The chain uses TRBV19 and TRBJ1-2; no definite D call. V lost 3 bases and J 5 bases, leaving 13 bases between the germline ends. This CDR3 is built from 14 residues. Per germline, CDR1 LNHDA and CDR2 SQIVND (reference sequence). The CDR3 DNA reads as TGTGCCAGTAGTATCGGAGGAATAGGGTATGGCTACACCTTC. This codes for CASSIGGIGYGYTF.

The chain recombines TRBV28 with TRBJ1-2; no firm D call. This CDR3 has 12 residues. With 2 bases removed from V and 7 bases from J, the gap between germline ends came to 8 bases. The germline gives CDR1 MDHEN, CDR2 SYDVKM. This CDR3 reads CASSLGEFGYTF. CDR3 DNA: TGTGCCAGCAGTTTAGGCGAGTTTGGCTACACCTTC.

The chain couples TRBV7-9 to TRBJ1-1; 7 bases line up with TRBD1. The CDR3 has 15 amino acids. In germline, CDR1 is SEHNR, CDR2 FQNEAQ (reference sequence). V trimming: 3 bases; J trimming: 7 bases; junction bases outside the gene matches: 11. In DNA, the CDR3 is TGTGCCAGCAGCTTCCCCTCGGACAGGCGGGGTGAAGCTTTCTTT. This encodes CASSFPSDRRGEAFF.

The V and J genes are TRBV12-5 and TRBJ1-4; TRBD1 matches at 7 bases. V gave up 4 bases and J gave up 4 bases; unmatched junction bases: 6. This CDR3 has 15 residues. Per germline, CDR1 LGHNT and CDR2 FRNRAP. CDR3 loop: CASGSPGQINEKLFF. For the CDR3, the DNA is TGTGCTAGTGGTTCTCCGGGACAGATTAATGAAAAACTGTTTTTT.

This chain joins TRBV5-4 and TRBJ1-1; a possible D gene is TRBD1 (5 bases). Germline V gene lookup returns CDR1 SGHNT and CDR2 YYREEE (reference sequence). This CDR3 is 15 amino acids long. V lost 4 bases to trimming and J lost 8 bases, with 21 bases between them. The CDR3: CASSPLAGTGGEAFF. CDR3 bases: TGTGCCAGCAGCCCCTTGGCCGGGACGGGTGGAGAAGCTTTCTTT.

This chain joins TRBV2 and TRBJ1-5; D ambiguous. Germline V gene sequence: CDR1 SNHLY, CDR2 FYNNEI. The ends were cut back, 4 bases at V and 2 bases at J, with 6 bases in the middle. This CDR3 is 13 amino acids long. The CDR3 coding sequence is TGTGCCAGCAGTGGGCGAGGCAATCAGCCCCAGCATTTT. Residues: CASSGRGNQPQHF.

This clone was detected once. The chain carries TRBV7-9 and TRBJ2-6; a weak D match, TRBD1 (6 bases). CDR3 size: 18 residues. V dropped 4 bases and J dropped 3 bases, with 19 bases sitting between them. The germline V gene encodes CDR1 SEHNR and CDR2 FQNEAQ (reference sequence). The CDR3 DNA follows: TGTGCCAGCAGCTCGCCCGAGACAGGCGGCGGTGGGGCCAACGTCCTGACTTTC. This codes for CASSSPETGGGGANVLTF.

J is TRBJ2-7 and V is TRBV10-3, with D possibly TRBD2 on 7 matching bases. The CDR3 runs to 15 residues. V lost 5 bases and J 6 bases, leaving 20 bases between the germline ends. The germline gives CDR1 ENHRY, CDR2 SYGVKD. As DNA, the CDR3 is TGTGCCATCAGTTTTAAAGGAGCCGGGGGGCCCGAGCAGTACTTC. It yields the protein CAISFKGAGGPEQYF.